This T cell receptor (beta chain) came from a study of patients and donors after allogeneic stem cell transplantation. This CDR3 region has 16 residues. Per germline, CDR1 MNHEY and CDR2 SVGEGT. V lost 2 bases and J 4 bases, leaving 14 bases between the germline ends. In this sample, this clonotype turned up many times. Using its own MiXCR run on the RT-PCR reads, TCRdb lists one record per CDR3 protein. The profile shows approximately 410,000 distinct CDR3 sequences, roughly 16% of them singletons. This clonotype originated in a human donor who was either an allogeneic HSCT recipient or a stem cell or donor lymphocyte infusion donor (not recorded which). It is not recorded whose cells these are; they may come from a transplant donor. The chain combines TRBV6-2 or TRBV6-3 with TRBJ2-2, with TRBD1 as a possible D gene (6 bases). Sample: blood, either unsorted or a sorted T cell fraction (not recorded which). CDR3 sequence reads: CASSYGGEGGTGELFF. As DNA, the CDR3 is TGTGCCAGCAGTTACGGTGGGGAAGGGGGCACCGGGGAGCTGTTTTTT.